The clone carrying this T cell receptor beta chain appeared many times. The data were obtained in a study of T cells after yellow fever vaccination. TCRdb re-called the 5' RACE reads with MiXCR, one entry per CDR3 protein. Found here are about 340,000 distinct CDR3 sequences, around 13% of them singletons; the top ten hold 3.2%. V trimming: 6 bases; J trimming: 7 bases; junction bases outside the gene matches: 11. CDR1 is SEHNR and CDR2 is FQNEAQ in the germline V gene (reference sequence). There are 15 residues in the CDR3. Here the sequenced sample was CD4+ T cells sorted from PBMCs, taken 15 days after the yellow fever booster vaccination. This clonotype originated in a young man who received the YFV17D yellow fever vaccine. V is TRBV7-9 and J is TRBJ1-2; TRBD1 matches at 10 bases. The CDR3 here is CASRPTTGGGSGYTF. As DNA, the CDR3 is TGTGCCAGCAGGCCTACGACAGGGGGCGGCTCTGGCTACACCTTC.